Following are 18 T cell receptor beta chains from one sample sequenced in a study of identical twins. Using its own MiXCR run on the 5' RACE reads, TCRdb lists one record per CDR3 protein. The data contain 250,000 or so distinct CDR3 sequences, more than 9.5% of them singletons. The same specimen was also included in a second study, on yellow fever vaccine responses in identical twins.

Source material: memory (CD45RO+) T cells sorted from blood. All receptors come from a woman aged 18-30 years in good health.

This clonotype was observed once. This chain joins TRBV2 and TRBJ2-5; 9 bases agree with TRBD2. Losses at the gene ends were 3 bases for V and 4 bases for J; bases not matched to a gene: 3. The CDR3 has 14 amino acids. Germline V lookup: CDR1 SNHLY, CDR2 FYNNEI. Here the CDR3 DNA reads TGTGCCAGCAGTGAGGGACTAGCAACAGAGACCCAGTACTTC. Encoded protein: CASSEGLATETQYF.

This clonotype has just a few counts. This chain uses TRBV4-1 with TRBJ1-2; weak D call: TRBD1 (5 bases). The CDR3 totals 13 residues. V was trimmed by 4 bases and J by 5 bases, leaving 11 bases between them. CDR1 and CDR2 from the germline V gene are MGHRA and YSYEKL. The CDR3 spells CASSLQEGYGYTF. CDR3 in DNA: TGCGCCAGCAGCCTTCAAGAGGGGTATGGCTACACCTTC.

This chain links TRBV28 with TRBJ2-7; 8 bases are a match to TRBD1. Germline V gene sequence: CDR1 MDHEN, CDR2 SYDVKM. This CDR3 region has 16 residues. The V gene end was trimmed by 4 bases and the J gene end by 3 bases; junction bases not matched to a gene: 11. CDR3 region: CASSSNRGTKGYEQYF. The CDR3 DNA follows: TGTGCCAGCAGTTCGAACAGGGGGACCAAGGGCTACGAGCAGTACTTC.

This clonotype occurred a few times. This chain uses TRBV28 with TRBJ2-5; D call uncertain. Germline-derived CDR1 and CDR2 are MDHEN and SYDVKM. Trimming stripped 1 base from V and 1 base from J, with 7 bases between. The CDR3 contains 14 residues. CDR3 region: CASSLLGSQETQYF. CDR3 DNA: TGTGCCAGCAGTTTATTAGGCAGCCAAGAGACCCAGTACTTC.

This clonotype has a handful of counts. The rearrangement links TRBV14 to TRBJ2-3, with 12 bases fitting TRBD2. The V gene end was trimmed by 1 base and the J gene end by 8 bases; junction bases not matched to a gene: 4. CDR3 size: 15 residues. Germline lookup yields CDR1 SGHDN and CDR2 FVKESK. The chain's CDR3 is CASSQGLAGVTTQYF. The DNA for the CDR3 is TGTGCCAGCAGCCAAGGACTAGCGGGAGTGACTACGCAGTATTTT.

This clonotype was recorded at least ten times. The chain links TRBV28 to TRBJ1-5, with D unresolved. This CDR3 comprises 14 residues. CDR1 and CDR2 from the germline V gene are MDHEN and SYDVKM. Between the trimmed V and J ends, which lost 6 bases and 2 bases, there was a span of 11 bases. The CDR3, as DNA: TGTGCCAGCAGGCTTGACACGGGCAATCAGCCCCAGCATTTT. Amino acids: CASRLDTGNQPQHF. Drawing the rest from reference TRBV28 and TRBJ1-5, the complete variable domain is DVKVTQSSRYLVKRTGEKVFLECVQDMDHENMFWYRQDPGLGLRLIYFSYDVKMKEKGDIPEGYSVSREKKERFSLILESASTNQTSMYLCASRLDTGNQPQHFGDGTRLSIL.

This clonotype occurred a few times. The chain uses TRBV2 and TRBJ2-5, with D tentatively TRBD1 (6 bases). In germline, CDR1 is SNHLY, CDR2 FYNNEI. Between the trimmed V and J ends, which lost 7 bases and 0 bases, there was a span of 15 bases. The CDR3 is made up of 15 amino acids. The chain's CDR3 is CASTKGQTNQETQYF. DNA of the CDR3: TGTGCCAGCACCAAGGGACAAACCAACCAAGAGACCCAGTACTTC.

V usage is TRBV11-2 and J usage is TRBJ2-7, with D tentatively TRBD1 or TRBD2 (6 bases each). This CDR3 comprises 14 residues. The germline V gene has CDR1 SGHAT and CDR2 FQNNGV. V lost 1 base and J lost 4, with 11 bases in between. In nucleotides, the CDR3 is TGTGCCAGCAGCTTAGGGCCGGGGGCTTACGAGCAGTACTTC. This sequence encodes CASSLGPGAYEQYF. The whole variable domain, remainder taken from reference TRBV11-2 and TRBJ2-7, is EAGVAQSPRYKIIEKRQSVAFWCNPISGHATLYWYQQILGQGPKLLIQFQNNGVVDDSQLPKDRFSAERLKGVDSTLKIQPAKLEDSAVYLCASSLGPGAYEQYFGPGTRLTVT.

This clonotype was seen ten or more times. Here the CDR3 reads CASSFVRGNQPQHF. Here the CDR3 DNA reads TGTGCCAGCAGTTTTGTAAGGGGAAATCAGCCCCAGCATTTT. The V call is TRBV12-3 or TRBV12-4, the J call TRBJ1-5, with a weak D call TRBD1 (5 bases). The CDR3 runs 14 residues. Trimming took off 3 bases at V and 4 bases at J, with 10 bases between the two ends.

V is TRBV5-6 and J is TRBJ2-5, with D uncertain. Germline CDR1 reads SGHDT; CDR2 reads YYEEEE. Between the trimmed V and J ends, which lost 2 bases and 1 base, there was a span of 9 bases. CDR3 length: 14 amino acids. The CDR3 sequence: CASSFTEIQETQYF. The CDR3 coding sequence is TGTGCCAGCAGCTTTACGGAGATCCAAGAGACCCAGTACTTC.

The chain employs TRBV2 and TRBJ2-3; D possibly matches TRBD1 or TRBD2 (6 bases each). The V gene's germline CDR1 is SNHLY and CDR2 FYNNEI. V was trimmed by 4 bases and J by 0 bases, leaving 14 bases between them. There are 16 residues in the CDR3. CDR3 coding DNA: TGTGCCAGCAGTGGATCCCGGGGGACAAGCACAGATACGCAGTATTTT. This gives the protein CASSGSRGTSTDTQYF.

The chain links TRBV28 to TRBJ2-6, with D uncertain. The CDR3 sequence is 16 residues long. V shed 6 bases and J shed 0 bases, with 12 bases lying between them. Germline assignment: CDR1 MDHEN and CDR2 SYDVKM. The CDR3 spells CASRPLLRSGANVLTF. CDR3 nucleotides: TGTGCCAGCAGACCTCTACTGCGCTCTGGGGCCAACGTCCTGACTTTC.

The chain has TRBV11-2 and TRBJ1-5, with no clear D. Trimming pared 1 base from V and 5 bases from J, leaving 9 bases between. This CDR3 contains 14 residues. The V gene's germline CDR1 is SGHAT and CDR2 FQNNGV. The CDR3 reads CASSLGDGDQPQHF. The CDR3 DNA is TGTGCCAGCAGCTTAGGCGACGGGGATCAGCCCCAGCATTTT.

The sample holds many counts of this clonotype. J is TRBJ2-2 and V is TRBV7-2; TRBD2 matches 12 bases. Germline loops: CDR1 SGHTA, CDR2 FQGNSA. This CDR3 is 16 amino acids long. Trimming took 4 bases from V and 3 from J; bases not matched to a gene: 3. The CDR3 region is CASSSGLAGYTGELFF. The CDR3 nucleotides read TGTGCCAGCAGCTCAGGACTAGCGGGGTACACCGGGGAGCTGTTTTTT.

This chain links TRBV18 with TRBJ2-3; D is possibly TRBD1 or TRBD2 (7 bases each). Germline assignment: CDR1 KGHSH and CDR2 LQKENI. V gave up 4 bases and J gave up 3 bases, with 23 bases separating them. This CDR3 is built from 18 residues. CDR3 sequence (DNA): TGTGCCAGCTCACGGCAGGGGACAGCGGGGAGTCGTACAGATACGCAGTATTTT. It yields the protein CASSRQGTAGSRTDTQYF.

The J gene is TRBJ2-5, the V gene TRBV5-1, with 8 positions matching TRBD2. CDR1 and CDR2 (germline): SGHRS, YFSETQ. The CDR3 covers 15 residues. V dropped 3 bases and J dropped 3; count of bases not matched to a gene: 7. In nucleotides, the CDR3 is TGCGCCAGCAGCTCCGCGGGAGCGGGAGAAGAGACCCAGTACTTC. This codes for CASSSAGAGEETQYF.

Only a few counts were recorded for this clonotype. The gene calls are TRBV7-9 and TRBJ1-1; the D is unclear. Germline V gene data show CDR1 as SEHNR and CDR2 as FQNEAQ (reference sequence). The V end was cut by 5 bases, the J end by 5 bases, with 18 bases between. The CDR3 contains 15 residues. The CDR3: CASSAPWGVGTEAFF. The CDR3 nucleotides read TGTGCCAGCAGCGCACCTTGGGGAGTGGGGACTGAAGCTTTCTTT.

The rearrangement links TRBV6-6 to TRBJ2-7; tentative D call: TRBD1 (6 bases). The CDR3 contains 13 residues. Trimming removed 5 bases from V and 1 base from J, with 9 bases in between. The germline CDR1 and CDR2 sequences are MNHNY and SVGAGI (reference sequence). In DNA, the CDR3 is TGTGCCAGCAGTCCCAGGGGTTCCTACGAGCAGTACTTC. Its protein is CASSPRGSYEQYF.